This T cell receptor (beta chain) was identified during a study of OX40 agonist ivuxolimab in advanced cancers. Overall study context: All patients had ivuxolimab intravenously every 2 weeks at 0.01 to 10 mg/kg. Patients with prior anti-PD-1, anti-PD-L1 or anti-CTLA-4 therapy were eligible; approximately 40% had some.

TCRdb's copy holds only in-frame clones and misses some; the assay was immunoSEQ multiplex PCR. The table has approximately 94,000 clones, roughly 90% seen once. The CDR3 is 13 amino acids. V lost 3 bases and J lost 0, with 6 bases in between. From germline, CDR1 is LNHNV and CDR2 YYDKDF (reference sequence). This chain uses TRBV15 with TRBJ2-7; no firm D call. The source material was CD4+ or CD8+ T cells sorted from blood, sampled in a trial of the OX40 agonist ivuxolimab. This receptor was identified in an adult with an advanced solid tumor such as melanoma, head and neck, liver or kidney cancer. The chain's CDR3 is CATSSPSSYEQYF. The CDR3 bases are TGTGCCACCAGCAGCCCCAGCTCCTACGAGCAGTACTTC.